Below, 18 T cell receptor beta chains from the same sample are listed, as sequenced in a study of Ad26.COV2.S vaccination and SARS-CoV-2 variants. TCRdb's table, derived via immunoSEQ multiplex PCR, lists solely in-frame clones and lacks some. Altogether about 400,000 clones are present, roughly 88% being singletons, with the ten largest covering 3.5% to 4%. The sample's treatment: some 20 received Ad26.COV2.S at low or high dose, single or two shots; several received placebo; per-sample allocation not given. Day 63 after the first vaccine or placebo injection was the time point for sampling. This specimen was peripheral blood, taken in a trial of Ad26.COV2.S vaccine versus placebo. The origin of the receptors is a person between 18 and 65 years old who received the Ad26.COV2.S COVID-19 vaccine or a placebo.

The chain joins TRBV5-6 to TRBJ2-7; 7 bases are shared with TRBD1. This CDR3 spans 14 amino acids. Germline CDR1 reads SGHDT; CDR2 reads YYEEEE. Losses at the gene ends were 4 bases for V and 3 bases for J; bases not matched to a gene: 7. The CDR3 bases are TGTGCCAGCAGCCCATACAGGGGCCTCTACGAGCAGTACTTC. Translation: CASSPYRGLYEQYF.

The CDR3 is CATSRETNTQYF. DNA of the CDR3: TGTGCCACCAGCAGAGAGACAAATACGCAGTATTTT. The gene calls are TRBV15 and TRBJ2-3, with D unclear. This CDR3 is built from 12 residues. Trimming removed 0 bases from V and 7 bases from J, with 5 bases in between. CDR1 and CDR2 from the germline V gene are LNHNV and YYDKDF (reference sequence).

CDR3 in DNA: TGTGCCATCAGGATACTCCGGGACAGGAACACTGAAGCTTTCTTT. It yields the protein CAIRILRDRNTEAFF. The chain joins TRBV10-3 to TRBJ1-1; 7 positions match TRBD1. The trim removed 6 bases at V and 1 base at J, leaving 8 bases unmatched. Germline V gene sequence: CDR1 ENHRY, CDR2 SYGVKD. This CDR3 spans 15 amino acids.

The V and J genes are TRBV27 and TRBJ1-2, with 7 bases aligning to TRBD1. The germline gives CDR1 MNHEY, CDR2 SMNVEV (reference sequence). CDR3 length: 13 amino acids. Trimming took 4 bases from V and 2 from J; bases not matched to a gene: 1. CDR3 coding DNA: TGTGCCAGCAGTTGGGGACAGAACTATGGCTACACCTTC. Translation gives CASSWGQNYGYTF.

In its sample, this clone was seen a few times. V usage is TRBV6-2 or TRBV6-3 and J usage is TRBJ1-6, with a possible D match to TRBD1 (5 bases). Germline loops: CDR1 MNHEY, CDR2 SVGEGT. Trimming pared 6 bases from V and 8 bases from J, leaving 14 bases between. The CDR3 runs 14 residues. Here the CDR3 reads CASSKRQQYSPLHF. The CDR3 region has the DNA TGTGCCAGCAGCAAAAGACAGCAGTATTCACCCCTCCACTTT.

The chain links TRBV19 to TRBJ2-5, with 7 positions matching TRBD1. V lost 4 bases, J lost 7 bases, and 12 bases stayed unmatched. Germline values: CDR1 LNHDA, CDR2 SQIVND (reference sequence). The CDR3 runs 15 residues. Written as DNA, the CDR3 is TGTGCCAGTAGTAAAGGGGACAGCCGATTGGGGACCCAGTACTTC. This encodes CASSKGDSRLGTQYF.

The gene calls are TRBV7-6 and TRBJ2-7; 11 nucleotides align to TRBD1. Losses at the gene ends were 5 bases for V and 2 bases for J; bases not matched to a gene: 8. This CDR3 has 16 amino acids. Germline loops: CDR1 SGHVS, CDR2 FNYEAQ. The CDR3: CASSPERTGGPYEQYF. The CDR3 DNA sequence: TGTGCCAGCAGCCCAGAAAGGACAGGGGGCCCCTACGAGCAGTACTTC.

The V call is TRBV19, the J call TRBJ1-2, with 7 bases identical to TRBD1. Germline values: CDR1 LNHDA, CDR2 SQIVND (reference sequence). V shed 1 base and J 6 bases; nucleotides not matched to a gene: 2. The CDR3 is 13 residues long. CDR3 region: CASSIVGTDGYTF. In DNA, the CDR3 is TGTGCCAGTAGTATAGTAGGGACAGATGGCTACACCTTC.

The CDR3 bases are TGTGCCAGCAGCTTAGACTACCCGCCCCCCACAGATACGCAGTATTTT. Translation: CASSLDYPPPTDTQYF. The V call is TRBV11-2, the J call TRBJ2-3; unclear D gene. This CDR3 is built from 16 residues. Trimming cost V 0 bases and J 2 bases, with 12 bases left between them. Germline loops: CDR1 SGHAT, CDR2 FQNNGV. Supplemented by reference TRBV11-2 and TRBJ2-3, the full variable domain reads EAGVAQSPRYKIIEKRQSVAFWCNPISGHATLYWYQQILGQGPKLLIQFQNNGVVDDSQLPKDRFSAERLKGVDSTLKIQPAKLEDSAVYLCASSLDYPPPTDTQYFGPGTRLTVL.

This chain links TRBV11-2 with TRBJ2-7, with D maybe TRBD1 (7 bases). The germline V and J ends were trimmed by 5 bases and 0 bases, with 14 bases remaining between them. Germline loops: CDR1 SGHAT, CDR2 FQNNGV. The CDR3 has 15 amino acids. Here the CDR3 DNA reads TGTGCCAGCAGCGTACGACAGGGACTCTCCTACGAGCAGTACTTC. Its protein product is CASSVRQGLSYEQYF. The variable domain in full, with the rest retrieved from reference TRBV11-2 and TRBJ2-7, is EAGVAQSPRYKIIEKRQSVAFWCNPISGHATLYWYQQILGQGPKLLIQFQNNGVVDDSQLPKDRFSAERLKGVDSTLKIQPAKLEDSAVYLCASSVRQGLSYEQYFGPGTRLTVT.

The chain couples TRBV7-8 to TRBJ2-1; perhaps TRBD2 as D (5 bases). V was pared by 2 bases and J by 7 bases, with 18 bases between. The CDR3 has 16 residues. CDR1 SGHVS and CDR2 FQNEAQ come from the germline V gene. As DNA, the CDR3 is TGTGCCAGCAGCTTATTGCCGGGAACACACGGGAATGAGCAGTTCTTC. It translates to CASSLLPGTHGNEQFF.

This chain uses TRBV20-1 with TRBJ2-3; unclear D gene. Germline CDR1 DFQATT, CDR2 SNEGSKA (reference sequence). Deletions cut 6 bases from V and 4 bases from J, with 8 bases between. The CDR3 loop spans 11 amino acids. The CDR3 DNA reads as TGCAGTGCGTTGACACCAGATACGCAGTATTTT. Amino acid sequence: CSALTPDTQYF.

This chain connects TRBV11-2 to TRBJ1-1, with TRBD1 matching over 9 bases. The CDR3 is 18 residues long. The germline CDR1 and CDR2 sequences are SGHAT and FQNNGV. Trimming took 2 bases from V and 5 from J; bases not matched to a gene: 15. The CDR3 is CASSLRPKPGQGETEAFF. The CDR3, as DNA: TGTGCCAGCAGCTTACGGCCGAAGCCGGGACAGGGAGAAACTGAAGCTTTCTTT.

This chain joins TRBV6-1 and TRBJ1-1; 7 bases are shared with TRBD1. The trim removed 3 bases at V and 0 bases at J, leaving 7 bases unmatched. The CDR3 is 16 residues long. Per the germline V gene, CDR1 is MNHNS and CDR2 is SASEGT. The CDR3 protein is CASSDPRQGVNTEAFF. Written as DNA, the CDR3 is TGTGCCAGCAGTGACCCTAGACAGGGAGTGAACACTGAAGCTTTCTTT.

The chain carries TRBV7-9 and TRBJ1-2; D unclear. V lost 6 bases to trimming and J lost 6 bases, with 11 bases between them. The CDR3 consists of 12 residues. Germline V gene lookup returns CDR1 SEHNR and CDR2 FQNEAQ (reference sequence). The CDR3 spells CASRQMVDGYTF. CDR3 bases: TGTGCCAGCAGACAAATGGTTGATGGCTACACCTTC.

The chain uses TRBV24-1 and TRBJ2-5; TRBD1 agrees at 7 bases. The CDR3 totals 13 residues. From germline, CDR1 is KGHDR and CDR2 SFDVKD. V dropped 8 bases and J dropped 2; count of bases not matched to a gene: 4. CDR3 bases: TGTGCCACCAAAAAGGGACAGCAAGAGACCCAGTACTTC. Translating it yields CATKKGQQETQYF.

The chain joins TRBV6-2 or TRBV6-3 to TRBJ1-2; D ambiguous. The germline V gene has CDR1 MNHEY and CDR2 SVGEGT. This CDR3 has 14 amino acids. Deletions cut 0 bases from V and 8 bases from J, with 13 bases between. The CDR3 loop reads CASSYSGRPGGYTF. In DNA form, the CDR3 reads TGTGCCAGCAGTTACTCCGGACGCCCCGGGGGCTACACCTTC.

The rearrangement links TRBV2 to TRBJ2-2, with TRBD1 matching 10 bases. Germline loops: CDR1 SNHLY, CDR2 FYNNEI. V lost 6 bases and J lost 6; bases outside the gene matches: 10. CDR3 size: 16 residues. CDR3 protein: CASSPGTGVVAGELFF. The CDR3 bases are TGTGCCAGCAGCCCCGGGACAGGGGTGGTCGCCGGGGAGCTGTTTTTT. Looking up the rest from reference TRBV2 and TRBJ2-2 gives the full variable domain: EPEVTQTPSHQVTQMGQEVILRCVPISNHLYFYWYRQILGQKVEFLVSFYNNEISEKSEIFDDQFSVERPDGSNFTLKIRSTKLEDSAMYFCASSPGTGVVAGELFFGEGSRLTVL.